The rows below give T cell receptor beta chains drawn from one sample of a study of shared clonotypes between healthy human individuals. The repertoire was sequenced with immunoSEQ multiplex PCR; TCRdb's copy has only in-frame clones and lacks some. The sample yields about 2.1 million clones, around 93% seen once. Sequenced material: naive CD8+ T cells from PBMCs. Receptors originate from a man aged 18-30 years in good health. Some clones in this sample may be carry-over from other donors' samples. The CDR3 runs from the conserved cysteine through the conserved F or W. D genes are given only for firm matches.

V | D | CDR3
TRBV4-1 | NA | CASSQGQGLGNTIYF
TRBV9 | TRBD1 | CASSVAKTGRDQAFF
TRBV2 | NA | CASSEVRRAGGEQYF
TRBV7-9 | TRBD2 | CASSLPYSGSSYNEQFF
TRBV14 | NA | CASSGIRIEQFF
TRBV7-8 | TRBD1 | CASSSQGDSSYEQYF
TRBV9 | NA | CASSAGGDYNEQFF
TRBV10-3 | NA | CAISDPRGCEAFF
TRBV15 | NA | CATSRGGSNEKLFF
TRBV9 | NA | CASSVEEGSFSGNTIYF
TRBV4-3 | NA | CASSQDPGTGNEKLFF
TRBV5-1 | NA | CASSLDFGLEAFF
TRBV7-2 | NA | CASSSSLGNNEQFF
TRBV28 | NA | CASSSSGWNGELFF
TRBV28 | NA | CASSFGTPYGYTF
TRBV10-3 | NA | CATTWTENTEAFF
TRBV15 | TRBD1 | CATRPTNTGTGETEAFF
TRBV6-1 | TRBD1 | CASSEWTGGYGYTF
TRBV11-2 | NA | CASSWDPNTEAFF
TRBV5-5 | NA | CASSLSIAGRNHYGYTF
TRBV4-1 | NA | CASSARNTGELFF
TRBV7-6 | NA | CASSTQTFYSYNEQFF
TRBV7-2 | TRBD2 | CASSFASGSRETQYF
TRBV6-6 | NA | CASTTLEVQGYEQYF
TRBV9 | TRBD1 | CASSGDRGETQYF
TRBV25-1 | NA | CASSEFGGEETQYF
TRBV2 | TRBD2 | CASMGLGRNEQYF
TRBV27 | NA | CASSPLGGGGYGYTF
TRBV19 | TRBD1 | CASSTYPGTVYEQYF
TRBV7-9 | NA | CASSPHRIVNKGGTEAFF
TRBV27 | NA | CASRTLGGIAHEQFF
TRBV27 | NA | CASSPIRDRASDTQYF
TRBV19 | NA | CASSMGAETYEQYF
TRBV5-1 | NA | CASSLDMALYEQYF
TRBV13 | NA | CASREGTRLETQYF
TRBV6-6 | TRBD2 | CASKTRGGDEQYF